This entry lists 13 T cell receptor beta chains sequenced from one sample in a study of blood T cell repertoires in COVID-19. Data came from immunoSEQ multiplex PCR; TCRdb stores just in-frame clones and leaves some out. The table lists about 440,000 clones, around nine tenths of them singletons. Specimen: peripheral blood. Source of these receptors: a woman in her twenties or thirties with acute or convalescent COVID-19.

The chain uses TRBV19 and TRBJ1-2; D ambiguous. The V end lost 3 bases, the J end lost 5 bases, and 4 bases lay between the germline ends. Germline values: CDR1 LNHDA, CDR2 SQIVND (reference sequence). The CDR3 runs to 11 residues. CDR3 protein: CASSINYGYTF. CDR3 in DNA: TGTGCCAGTAGTATCAATTATGGCTACACCTTC.

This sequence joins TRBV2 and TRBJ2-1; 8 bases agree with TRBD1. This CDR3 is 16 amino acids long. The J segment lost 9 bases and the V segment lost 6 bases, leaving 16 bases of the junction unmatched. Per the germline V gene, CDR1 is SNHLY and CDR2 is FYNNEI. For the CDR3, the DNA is TGTGCCAGCAGGATGGGATCGGGCAGGGGGCCGCGTGAGCAGTTCTTC. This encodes CASRMGSGRGPREQFF.

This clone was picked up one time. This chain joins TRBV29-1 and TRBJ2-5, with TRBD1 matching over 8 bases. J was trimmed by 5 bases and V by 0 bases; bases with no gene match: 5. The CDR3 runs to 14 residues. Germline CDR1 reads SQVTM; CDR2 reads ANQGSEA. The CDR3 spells CSVEDRQGLETQYF. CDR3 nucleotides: TGCAGCGTTGAAGATCGACAGGGGCTGGAGACCCAGTACTTC.

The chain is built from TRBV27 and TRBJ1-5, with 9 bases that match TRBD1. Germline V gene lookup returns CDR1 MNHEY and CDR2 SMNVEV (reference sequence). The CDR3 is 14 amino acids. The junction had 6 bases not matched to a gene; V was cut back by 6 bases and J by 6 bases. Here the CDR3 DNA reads TGTGCCAGCAGGGAACAGGGGGCAGGTCAGCCCCAGCATTTT. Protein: CASREQGAGQPQHF.

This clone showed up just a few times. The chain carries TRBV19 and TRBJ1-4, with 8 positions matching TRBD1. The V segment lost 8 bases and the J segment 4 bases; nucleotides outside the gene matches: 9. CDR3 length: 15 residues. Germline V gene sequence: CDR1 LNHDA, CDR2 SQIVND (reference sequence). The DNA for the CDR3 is TGTGCCAGTTCCTCGACAGGGGAAATTAATGAAAAACTGTTTTTT. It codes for CASSSTGEINEKLFF.

CDR3 nucleotides: TGTGCCAGCAGTAGGACAGGGAGCTCTTATAGCAATCAGCCCCAGCATTTT. This encodes CASSRTGSSYSNQPQHF. The chain joins TRBV2 to TRBJ1-5, with 8 bases identical to TRBD1. Germline assignment: CDR1 SNHLY and CDR2 FYNNEI. J gave up 0 bases and V 5 bases, and 9 bases lay outside the gene matches. The CDR3 is made up of 17 amino acids.

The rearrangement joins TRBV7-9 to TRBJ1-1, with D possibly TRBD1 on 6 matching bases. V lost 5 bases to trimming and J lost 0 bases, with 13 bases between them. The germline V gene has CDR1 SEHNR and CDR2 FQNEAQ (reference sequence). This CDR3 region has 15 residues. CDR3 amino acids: CASSLQGGMNTEAFF. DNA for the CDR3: TGTGCCAGCAGCCTACAAGGGGGAATGAACACTGAAGCTTTCTTT.

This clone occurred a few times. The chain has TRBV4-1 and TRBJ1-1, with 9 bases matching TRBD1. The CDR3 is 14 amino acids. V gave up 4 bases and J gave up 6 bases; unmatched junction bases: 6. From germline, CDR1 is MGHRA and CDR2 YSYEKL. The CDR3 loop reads CASSLLQGAAEAFF. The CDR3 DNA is TGCGCCAGCAGCCTCCTACAGGGGGCGGCTGAAGCTTTCTTT.

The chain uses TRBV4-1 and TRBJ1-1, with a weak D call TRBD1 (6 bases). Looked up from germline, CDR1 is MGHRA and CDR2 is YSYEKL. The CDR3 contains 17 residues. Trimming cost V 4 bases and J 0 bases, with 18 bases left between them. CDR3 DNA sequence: TGCGCCAGCAGCCCCCTCGCCACAGGGTTAATGAACACTGAAGCTTTCTTT. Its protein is CASSPLATGLMNTEAFF.

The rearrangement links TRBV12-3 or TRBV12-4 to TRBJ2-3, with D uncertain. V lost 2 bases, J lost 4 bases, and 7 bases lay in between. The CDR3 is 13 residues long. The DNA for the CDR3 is TGTGCCAGCAGTTTATTTCGGGCAGATACGCAGTATTTT. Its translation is CASSLFRADTQYF.

The CDR3 here is CASSNRDFPYYEQYF. The CDR3 bases are TGTGCCAGCAGTAACCGGGACTTTCCGTATTACGAGCAGTACTTC. J is TRBJ2-7 and V is TRBV2; D perhaps matches TRBD2 (6 bases). Germline V CDR1 and CDR2: SNHLY, FYNNEI. Trimming removed 5 bases at V and 4 bases at J, with 18 bases between. The CDR3 spans 15 residues.

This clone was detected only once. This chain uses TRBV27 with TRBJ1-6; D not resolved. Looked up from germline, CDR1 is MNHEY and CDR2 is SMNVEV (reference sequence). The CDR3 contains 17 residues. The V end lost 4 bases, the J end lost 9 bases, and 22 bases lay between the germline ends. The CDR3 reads CASSSPRLGGSGSPLHF. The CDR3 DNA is TGTGCCAGCAGTTCTCCACGTTTGGGAGGGTCTGGTTCACCCCTCCACTTT.

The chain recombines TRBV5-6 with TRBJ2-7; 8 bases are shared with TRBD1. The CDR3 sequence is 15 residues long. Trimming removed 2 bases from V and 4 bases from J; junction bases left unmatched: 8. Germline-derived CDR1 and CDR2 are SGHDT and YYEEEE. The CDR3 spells CASSFWRTGSYEQYF. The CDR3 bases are TGTGCCAGCAGCTTTTGGCGGACAGGGAGTTACGAGCAGTACTTC.